This T cell receptor (beta chain) was identified during a study of blood T cell repertoires in COVID-19. Study at large: Samples taken during acute and convalescent COVID-19 were collected in the United States, Italy and Spain. The analysed material was cDNA or gDNA that came from T cells, B-cell-depleted T cells, or PBMCs.

The authors' processing: Reference gene primer amplification gave nucleated cell count estimates. The method was immunoSEQ multiplex PCR; TCRdb's version includes in-frame clones alone and lacks a portion of them. Clone size and V and J calls were adopted from that table, with D and trimming inferred from the DNA. Of around 70,000 clones listed, 91% are singletons. This CDR3 contains 15 residues. Per germline, CDR1 LNHDA and CDR2 SQIVND (reference sequence). Trimming stripped 3 bases from V and 4 bases from J, with 13 bases between. This chain joins TRBV19 and TRBJ1-5; possibly TRBD1 for D (6 bases). Material for sequencing was peripheral blood. The receptor's source is a man aged 45-65 years with COVID-19, enrolled during active disease. The CDR3 nucleotides read TGTGCCAGTAGTATCTACAGGGAGTGGAATCAGCCCCAGCATTTT. The encoded protein is CASSIYREWNQPQHF.